A selection of T cell receptor beta chains follows, all from one sample in a study of T cell responses to AZD1222 COVID-19 vaccine. TCRdb's table, derived via immunoSEQ multiplex PCR, lists solely in-frame clones and lacks some. The table shows some 190,000 clones, with around nine tenths occurring only once. Sequenced here: peripheral blood, sampled on day 0 of AZD1222 vaccination. Receptors were obtained from an adult in good health. Both conserved end residues are part of each CDR3. A D gene is named only where the DNA matches it firmly. Size is omitted from some rows. Given values are once, few, many or a class for expanded clones.

TRBV10-3	TRBD1	TRBJ1-5	NA	CATTRDRDQPQHF	TGTGCCACCACCCGGGACAGGGACCAGCCCCAGCATTTT
TRBV10-2	TRBD2	TRBJ2-5	NA	CASSVTSGGGETQYF	TGCGCCAGCAGTGTCACTAGCGGGGGCGGGGAGACCCAGTACTTC
TRBV9	NA	TRBJ1-5	few	CASSVDWGQPQHF	TGTGCCAGCAGCGTAGATTGGGGTCAGCCCCAGCATTTT
TRBV6-1	NA	TRBJ2-7	NA	CASSEGRDRVHEQYF	TGTGCCAGCAGTGAAGGGAGGGATAGGGTCCACGAGCAGTACTTC
TRBV4-1	NA	TRBJ1-6	NA	CASQKGQFYNSPLHF	TGCGCCAGCCAGAAAGGACAGTTCTATAATTCACCCCTCCACTTT
TRBV11-2	NA	TRBJ2-3	NA	CASSLGSPIGSTDTQYF	TGTGCCAGCAGCTTAGGTTCCCCGATTGGGAGCACAGATACGCAGTATTTT
TRBV12-3/TRBV12-4	NA	TRBJ1-5	NA	CASSFGHQPQHF	TGTGCCAGCAGTTTTGGCCATCAGCCCCAGCATTTT
TRBV5-1	NA	TRBJ1-4	NA	CASSFNPGSLGEKLFF	TGCGCCAGCAGCTTCAACCCGGGGTCCTTAGGGGAAAAACTGTTTTTT
TRBV9	TRBD1	TRBJ1-2	NA	CASSPSGGQSVYGYTF	TGTGCCAGCAGCCCCAGCGGGGGACAGAGTGTGTATGGCTACACCTTC
TRBV9	NA	TRBJ2-2	NA	CASSATTTYTGELFF	TGTGCCAGCAGCGCAACTACTACTTACACCGGGGAGCTGTTTTTT
TRBV30	NA	TRBJ1-3	NA	CARDSRSGNTIYF	TGTGCCCGAGACTCGCGCTCTGGAAACACCATATATTTT
TRBV27	NA	TRBJ1-1	NA	CASSGAKNTEAFF	TGTGCCAGCTCCGGAGCGAAGAACACTGAAGCTTTCTTT
TRBV7-9	NA	TRBJ1-4	NA	CASETLNEKLFF	TGTGCCAGCGAGACACTTAATGAAAAACTGTTTTTT
TRBV27	NA	TRBJ1-2	NA	CASSLIGTDGYTF	TGTGCCAGCAGTTTGATAGGGACGGATGGCTACACCTTC
TRBV27	NA	TRBJ1-1	NA	CASSLLGPNTEAFF	TGTGCCAGCAGTTTACTAGGTCCGAACACTGAAGCTTTCTTT
TRBV4-1	NA	TRBJ2-1	NA	CASSQGRNSYNEQFF	TGCGCCAGCAGCCAAGGAAGGAATTCCTACAATGAGCAGTTCTTC
TRBV12-5	NA	TRBJ1-4	NA	CASGLARYATNEKLFF	TGTGCTAGTGGTTTGGCCCGGTATGCAACTAATGAAAAACTGTTTTTT
TRBV4-1	NA	TRBJ1-1	NA	CASNHGWENTEAFF	TGCGCCAGCAACCACGGGTGGGAGAACACTGAAGCTTTCTTT
TRBV11-2	TRBD2	TRBJ2-2	NA	CASSSGLAAKGGELFF	TGTGCCAGCAGCTCAGGACTAGCGGCCAAGGGCGGGGAGCTGTTTTTT
TRBV5-1	NA	TRBJ1-1	NA	CASSPFGGRNTEAFF	TGCGCCAGCAGCCCCTTCGGCGGACGAAACACTGAAGCTTTCTTT
TRBV1	NA	TRBJ1-5	NA	CTSSLSGINSNQPQHF	TGCACCAGCAGCCTCTCCGGAATTAATAGCAATCAGCCCCAGCATTTT
TRBV11-1	TRBD2	TRBJ2-7	once	CASSPGLAGPGLEQYF	TGTGCCAGCAGCCCGGGACTAGCGGGCCCCGGACTCGAGCAGTACTTC
TRBV4-1	NA	TRBJ1-2	once	CASSQEVPEWKGYTF	TGCGCCAGCAGCCAAGAAGTGCCCGAGTGGAAGGGCTACACCTTC
TRBV18	NA	TRBJ2-5	NA	CASSPPSSRWETQYF	TGTGCCAGCTCACCACCGTCGTCTCGGTGGGAGACCCAGTACTTC
TRBV5-5	NA	TRBJ2-7	NA	CASSLFGAYEQYF	TGTGCCAGCAGCTTGTTTGGGGCCTACGAGCAGTACTTC
TRBV11-2	NA	TRBJ1-2	once	CASSLGTALYGYTF	TGTGCCAGCAGCTTAGGGACAGCCCTCTATGGCTACACCTTC
TRBV3-1/TRBV3-2	NA	TRBJ1-5	NA	CASSQAGVSNQPQHF	TGTGCCAGCAGCCAAGCTGGGGTCAGCAATCAGCCCCAGCATTTT
TRBV7-3	NA	TRBJ2-5	NA	CASSLGTPGETQYF	TGTGCCAGCAGCTTAGGGACTCCTGGCGAGACCCAGTACTTC
TRBV11-1	NA	TRBJ2-7	NA	CASSPRWTRDYEQYF	TGTGCCAGCAGCCCCAGATGGACAAGGGACTACGAGCAGTACTTC
TRBV10-3	TRBD1	TRBJ1-6	NA	CAISLAGTGNSPLHF	TGTGCCATCAGTCTAGCCGGGACAGGAAATTCACCCCTCCACTTT
TRBV4-1	TRBD2	TRBJ2-7	NA	CASSQTTGTNYEQYF	TGCGCCAGCAGCCAAACAACCGGGACTAACTACGAGCAGTACTTC
TRBV6-1	NA	TRBJ2-3	NA	CASSESARTQYF	TGTGCCAGCAGTGAATCAGCCCGGACGCAGTATTTT
TRBV5-1	NA	TRBJ1-4	NA	CASSMTGSATNEKLFF	TGCGCCAGCAGCATGACAGGCTCAGCAACTAATGAAAAACTGTTTTTT
TRBV5-6	NA	TRBJ1-6	NA	CASSLAPEGSPLHF	TGTGCCAGCAGCTTGGCCCCGGAGGGCTCACCCCTCCACTTT
TRBV5-1	NA	TRBJ1-1	NA	CASNLNSNTEAFF	TGCGCCAGCAACCTAAACAGCAACACTGAAGCTTTCTTT
TRBV18	NA	TRBJ1-1	NA	CASSPPGGAGTEAFF	TGTGCCAGCTCACCACCGGGGGGGGCTGGCACTGAAGCTTTCTTT
TRBV28	TRBD1	TRBJ2-2	once	CASSFYAGGTGELFF	TGTGCCAGCAGTTTTTACGCAGGGGGCACCGGGGAGCTGTTTTTT
TRBV27	NA	TRBJ1-2	NA	CASSFGPGDYGYTF	TGTGCCAGCAGTTTCGGACCAGGGGACTATGGCTACACCTTC
TRBV6-6	TRBD1	TRBJ1-5	NA	CATTGTGDNQPQHF	TGTGCCACCACCGGGACAGGGGACAATCAGCCCCAGCATTTT
TRBV28	NA	TRBJ2-7	NA	CASSLSRGGGGPNYEQYF	TGTGCCAGCAGTTTATCCAGGGGGGGAGGCGGCCCTAACTACGAGCAGTACTTC